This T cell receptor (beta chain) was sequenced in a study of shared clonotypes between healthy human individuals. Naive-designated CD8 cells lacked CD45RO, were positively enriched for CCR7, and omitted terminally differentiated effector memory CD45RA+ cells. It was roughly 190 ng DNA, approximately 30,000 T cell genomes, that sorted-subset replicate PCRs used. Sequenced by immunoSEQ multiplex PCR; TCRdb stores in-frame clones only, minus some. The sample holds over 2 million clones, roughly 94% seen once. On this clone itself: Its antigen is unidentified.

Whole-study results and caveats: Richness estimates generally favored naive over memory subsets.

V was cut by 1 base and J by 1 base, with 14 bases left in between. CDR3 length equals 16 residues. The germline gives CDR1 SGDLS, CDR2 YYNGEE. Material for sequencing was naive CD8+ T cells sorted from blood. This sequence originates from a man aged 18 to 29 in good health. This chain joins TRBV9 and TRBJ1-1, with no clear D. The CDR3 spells CASSVNGEVTNTEAFF. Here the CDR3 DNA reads TGTGCCAGCAGCGTAAATGGCGAGGTAACGAACACTGAAGCTTTCTTT.